This TCR beta chain came from a study of T cells in Graves' hyperthyroidism and ophthalmopathy. The CDR3 runs to 14 residues. Germline V gene data show CDR1 as LNHNV and CDR2 as YYDKDF (reference sequence). Losses at the gene ends were 8 bases for V and 5 bases for J; bases not matched to a gene: 10. This clonotype was counted a few times. It was RNA transcripts that yielded the amplified TCR beta CDR3 regions. The TCR CDR3 was amplified in a first-round RT-PCR using the HTBI primer set. TCRdb re-called the multiplex PCR reads with MiXCR, one entry per CDR3 protein. The table includes about 600,000 distinct CDR3 sequences, 16% detected once.

This receptor was obtained from a woman aged 35 to 49 with Graves' ophthalmopathy. The rearrangement uses TRBV15 and TRBJ1-2, with 8 bases fitting TRBD1. The material sequenced was blood. The CDR3 sequence is CATSDGRTGYGYTF. CDR3 sequence (DNA): TGTGCCACCTCAGATGGGCGGACAGGGTATGGCTACACCTTC.